This T cell receptor (beta chain) was captured by sequencing in a study of human T cells and chemical hapten exposure. At the level of the study: Per-sample TCR yield variability stemmed mainly from small pooled library volume differences.

The length of the CDR3 is 14 residues. V dropped 0 bases and J dropped 7 bases, with 11 bases sitting between them. Germline loops: CDR1 SGDLS, CDR2 YYNGEE. With respect to this clonotype: Its antigen is currently unknown.

Extraction yielded total RNA from whole blood (unfractionated). Study-level results: Those TCRs sitting above 1 in 1000 frequency stayed the same with DPC sensitization.

TCRdb reprocessed the 5' RACE reads via MiXCR and lists one record per CDR3 protein. In the table there are around 100,000 distinct CDR3 sequences, approximately 20% of which are singletons. The rearrangement joins TRBV9 to TRBJ2-1, with D perhaps TRBD1 (5 bases). The TCR comes from a human donor in good health. The CDR3 DNA sequence: TGTGCCAGCAGCGTAGGGACAACACCTAATGAGCAGTTCTTC. Its protein product is CASSVGTTPNEQFF.